This T cell receptor (beta chain) comes out of a study of blood T cell repertoires in COVID-19. As for the study in general: The study drew acute and convalescent COVID-19 samples from the United States, Italy and Spain.

The protocol was immunoSEQ multiplex PCR, while the TCRdb copy is restricted to in-frame clones and leaves out a portion. The sample includes about 380,000 clones, about 88% of them seen just once. CDR1 MNHEY and CDR2 SVGAGI come from the germline V gene. J gave up 7 bases and V 7 bases, and 6 bases lay outside the gene matches. CDR3 size: 13 residues. The chain employs TRBV6-5 and TRBJ2-2; 7 positions agree with TRBD2. Sequencing was done on a sample of PBMCs or T cells enriched from blood (not recorded which). The source is a young woman who had recovered from COVID-19. CDR3 bases: TGTGCCAGCACGGGGGGAATGAGCGGGGAGCTGTTTTTT. Protein: CASTGGMSGELFF.